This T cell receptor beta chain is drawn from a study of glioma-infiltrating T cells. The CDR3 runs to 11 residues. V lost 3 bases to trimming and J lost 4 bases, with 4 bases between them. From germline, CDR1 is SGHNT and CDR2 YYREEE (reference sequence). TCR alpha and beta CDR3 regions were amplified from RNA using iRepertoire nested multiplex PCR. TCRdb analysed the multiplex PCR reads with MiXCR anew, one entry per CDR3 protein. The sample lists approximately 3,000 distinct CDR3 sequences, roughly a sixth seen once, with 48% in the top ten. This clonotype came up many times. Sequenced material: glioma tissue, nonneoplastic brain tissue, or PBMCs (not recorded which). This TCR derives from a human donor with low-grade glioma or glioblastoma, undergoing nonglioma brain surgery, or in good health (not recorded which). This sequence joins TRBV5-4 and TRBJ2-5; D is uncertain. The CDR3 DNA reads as TGTGCCAGCAGCTGGGGAGAGACCCAGTACTTC. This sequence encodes CASSWGETQYF.